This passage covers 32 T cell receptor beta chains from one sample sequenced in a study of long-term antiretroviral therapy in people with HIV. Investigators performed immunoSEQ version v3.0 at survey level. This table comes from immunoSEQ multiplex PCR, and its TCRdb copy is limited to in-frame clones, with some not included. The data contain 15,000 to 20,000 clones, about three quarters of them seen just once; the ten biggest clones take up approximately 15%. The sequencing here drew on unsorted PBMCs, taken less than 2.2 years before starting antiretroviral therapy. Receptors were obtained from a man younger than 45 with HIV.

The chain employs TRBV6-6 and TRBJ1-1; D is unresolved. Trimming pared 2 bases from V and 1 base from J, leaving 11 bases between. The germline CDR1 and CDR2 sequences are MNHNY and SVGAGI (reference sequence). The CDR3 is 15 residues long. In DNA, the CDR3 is TGTGCCAGCAGTTACCCATCAACTGCGAACACTGAAGCTTTCTTT. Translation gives CASSYPSTANTEAFF.

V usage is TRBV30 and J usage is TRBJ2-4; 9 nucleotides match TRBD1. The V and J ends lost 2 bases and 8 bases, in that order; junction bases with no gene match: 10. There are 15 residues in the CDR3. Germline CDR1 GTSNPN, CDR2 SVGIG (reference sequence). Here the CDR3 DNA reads TGTGCCTGGAGTCCCGGTTTGGACAGGGGTGACATTCAGTACTTC. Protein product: CAWSPGLDRGDIQYF. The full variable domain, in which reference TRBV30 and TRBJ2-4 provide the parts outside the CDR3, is SQTIHQWPATLVQPVGSPLSLECTVEGTSNPNLYWYRQAAGRGLQLLFYSVGIGQISSEVPQNLSASRPQDRQFILSSKKLLLSDSGFYLCAWSPGLDRGDIQYFGAGTRLSVL.

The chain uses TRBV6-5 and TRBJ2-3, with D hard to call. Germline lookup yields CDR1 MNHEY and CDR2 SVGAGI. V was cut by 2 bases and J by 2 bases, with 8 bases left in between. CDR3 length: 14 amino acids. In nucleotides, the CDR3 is TGTGCCAGCAGTTACGGGCAGGACACAGATACGCAGTATTTT. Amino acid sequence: CASSYGQDTDTQYF.

The chain's CDR3 is CASSETGTNQPQHF. The CDR3 DNA reads as TGTGCCAGCAGTGAAACGGGTACCAATCAGCCCCAGCATTTT. The genes are TRBV2 and TRBJ1-5; D gene uncertain. Trimming shortened V by 2 bases and J by 3 bases, and 8 bases separated the two germline ends. The CDR3 is 14 residues long. Germline CDR1 is SNHLY and CDR2 is FYNNEI.

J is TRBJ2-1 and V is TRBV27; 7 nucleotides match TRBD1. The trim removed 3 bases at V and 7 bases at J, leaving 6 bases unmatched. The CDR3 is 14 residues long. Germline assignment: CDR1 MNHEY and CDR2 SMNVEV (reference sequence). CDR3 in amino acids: CASSFKGAGNEQFF. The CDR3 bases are TGTGCCAGCAGTTTCAAGGGGGCGGGTAATGAGCAGTTCTTC.

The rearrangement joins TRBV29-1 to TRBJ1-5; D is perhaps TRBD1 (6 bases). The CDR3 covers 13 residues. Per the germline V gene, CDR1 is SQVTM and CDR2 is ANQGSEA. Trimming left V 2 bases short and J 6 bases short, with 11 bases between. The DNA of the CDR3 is TGCAGCGTTGAAAAGGGGGAGGGTCAGCCCCAGCATTTT. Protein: CSVEKGEGQPQHF.

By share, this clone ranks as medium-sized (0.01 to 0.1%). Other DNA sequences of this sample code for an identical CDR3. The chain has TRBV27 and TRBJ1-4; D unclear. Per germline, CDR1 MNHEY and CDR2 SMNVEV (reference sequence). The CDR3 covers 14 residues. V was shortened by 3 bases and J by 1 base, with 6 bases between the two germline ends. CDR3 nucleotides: TGTGCCAGCAGTTTCAAGGGAACTAATGAAAAACTGTTTTTT. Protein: CASSFKGTNEKLFF.

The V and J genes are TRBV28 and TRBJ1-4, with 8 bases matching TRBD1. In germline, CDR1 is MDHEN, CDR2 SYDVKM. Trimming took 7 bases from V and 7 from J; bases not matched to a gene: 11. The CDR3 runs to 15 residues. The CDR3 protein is CASNRRTGKGEKLFF. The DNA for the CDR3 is TGTGCCAGCAACCGTCGGACAGGGAAGGGTGAAAAACTGTTTTTT.

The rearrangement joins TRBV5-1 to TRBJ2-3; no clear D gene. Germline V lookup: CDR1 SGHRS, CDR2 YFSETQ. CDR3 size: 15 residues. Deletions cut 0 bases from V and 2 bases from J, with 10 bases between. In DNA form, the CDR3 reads TGCGCCAGCAGCTTGGAAGGGCGGTACACAGATACGCAGTATTTT. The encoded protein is CASSLEGRYTDTQYF.

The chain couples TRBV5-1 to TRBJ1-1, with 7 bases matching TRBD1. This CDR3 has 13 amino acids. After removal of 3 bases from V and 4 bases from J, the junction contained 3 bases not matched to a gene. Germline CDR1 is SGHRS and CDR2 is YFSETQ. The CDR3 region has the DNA TGCGCCAGCAGCTGGCGACAGGGCACTGAAGCTTTCTTT. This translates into CASSWRQGTEAFF.

The CDR3 sequence: CASSEAQYQETQYF. CDR3 bases: TGTGCCAGCAGTGAAGCGCAGTACCAAGAGACCCAGTACTTC. The rearrangement joins TRBV2 to TRBJ2-5, with no clear D. The ends were cut back, 0 bases at V and 0 bases at J, with 5 bases in the middle. The germline CDR1 and CDR2 sequences are SNHLY and FYNNEI. This CDR3 contains 14 residues.

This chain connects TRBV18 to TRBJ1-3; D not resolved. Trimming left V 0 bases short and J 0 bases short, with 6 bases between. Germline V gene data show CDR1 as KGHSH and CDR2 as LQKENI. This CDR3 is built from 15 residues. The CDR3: CASSPPANSGNTIYF. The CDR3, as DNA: TGTGCCAGCTCACCACCGGCTAACTCTGGAAACACCATATATTTT.

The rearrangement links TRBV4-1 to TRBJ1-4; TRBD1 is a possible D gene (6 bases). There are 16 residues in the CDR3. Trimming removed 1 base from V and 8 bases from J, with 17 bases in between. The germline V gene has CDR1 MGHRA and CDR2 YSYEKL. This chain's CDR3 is CASSQVLTHTGEKLFF. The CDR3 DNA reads TGCGCCAGCAGCCAAGTTCTCACCCATACAGGGGAAAAACTGTTTTTT.

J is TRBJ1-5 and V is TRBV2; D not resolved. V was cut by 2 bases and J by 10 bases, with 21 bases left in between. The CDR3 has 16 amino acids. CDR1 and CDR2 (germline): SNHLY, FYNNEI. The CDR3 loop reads CASSESNIRINHPQHF. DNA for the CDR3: TGTGCCAGCAGTGAATCGAACATACGAATTAACCATCCCCAGCATTTT.

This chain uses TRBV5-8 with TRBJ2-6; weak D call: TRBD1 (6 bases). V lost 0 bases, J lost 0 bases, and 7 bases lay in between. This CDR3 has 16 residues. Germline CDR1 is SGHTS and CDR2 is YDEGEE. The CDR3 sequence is CASSLGGLSGANVLTF. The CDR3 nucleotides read TGTGCCAGCAGCTTGGGGGGGCTCTCTGGGGCCAACGTCCTGACTTTC.

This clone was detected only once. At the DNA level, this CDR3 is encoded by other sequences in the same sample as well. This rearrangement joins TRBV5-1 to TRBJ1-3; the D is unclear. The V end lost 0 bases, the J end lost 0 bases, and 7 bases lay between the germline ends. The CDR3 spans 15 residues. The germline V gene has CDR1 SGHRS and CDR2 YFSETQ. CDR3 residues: CASSLASSSGNTIYF. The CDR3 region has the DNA TGCGCCAGCAGCTTGGCCTCGAGCTCTGGAAACACCATATATTTT. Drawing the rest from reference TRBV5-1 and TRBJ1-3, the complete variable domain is KAGVTQTPRYLIKTRGQQVTLSCSPISGHRSVSWYQQTPGQGLQFLFEYFSETQRNKGNFPGRFSGRQFSNSRSEMNVSTLELGDSALYLCASSLASSSGNTIYFGEGSWLTVV.

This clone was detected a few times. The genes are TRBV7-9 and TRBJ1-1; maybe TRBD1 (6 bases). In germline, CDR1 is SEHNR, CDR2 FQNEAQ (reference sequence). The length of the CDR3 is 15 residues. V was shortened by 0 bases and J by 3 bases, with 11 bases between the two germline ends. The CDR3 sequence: CASSLANRADTEAFF. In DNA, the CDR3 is TGTGCCAGCAGCTTAGCTAACAGGGCCGACACTGAAGCTTTCTTT.

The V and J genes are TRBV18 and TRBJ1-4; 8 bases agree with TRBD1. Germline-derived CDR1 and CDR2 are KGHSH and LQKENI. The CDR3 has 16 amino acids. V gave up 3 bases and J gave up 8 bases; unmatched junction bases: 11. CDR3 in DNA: TGTGCCAGCTCACCGGAGTTAGACAGGGGTGACGAAAAACTGTTTTTT. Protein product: CASSPELDRGDEKLFF.

The CDR3 sequence: CASTYRADKRTEAFF. The CDR3, as DNA: TGTGCCAGCACCTACAGGGCAGATAAAAGAACTGAAGCTTTCTTT. V and J are TRBV6-5 and TRBJ1-1; D might be TRBD1 (6 bases). The CDR3 is 15 amino acids. The germline CDR1 and CDR2 sequences are MNHEY and SVGAGI. V lost 7 bases and J lost 5, with 20 bases in between.

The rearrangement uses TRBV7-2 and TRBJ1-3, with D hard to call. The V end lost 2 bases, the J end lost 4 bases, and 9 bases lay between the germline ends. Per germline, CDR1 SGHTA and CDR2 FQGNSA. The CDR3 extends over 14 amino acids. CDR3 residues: CASSLLGSGNTIYF. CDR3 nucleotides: TGTGCCAGCAGCTTATTAGGGTCCGGAAACACCATATATTTT.

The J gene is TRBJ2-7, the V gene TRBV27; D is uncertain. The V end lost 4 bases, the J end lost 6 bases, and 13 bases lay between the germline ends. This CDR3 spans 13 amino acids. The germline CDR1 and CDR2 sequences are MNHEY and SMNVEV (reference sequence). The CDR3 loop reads CASSSSPHGEQYF. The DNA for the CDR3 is TGTGCCAGCAGTTCATCTCCCCACGGCGAGCAGTACTTC.

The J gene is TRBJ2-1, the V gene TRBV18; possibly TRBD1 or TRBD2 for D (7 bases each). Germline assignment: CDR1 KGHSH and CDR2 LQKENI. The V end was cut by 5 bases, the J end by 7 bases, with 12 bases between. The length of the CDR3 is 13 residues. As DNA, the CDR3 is TGTGCCAGCTCAGCCCAGGGGGGGAATGAGCAGTTCTTC. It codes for CASSAQGGNEQFF.

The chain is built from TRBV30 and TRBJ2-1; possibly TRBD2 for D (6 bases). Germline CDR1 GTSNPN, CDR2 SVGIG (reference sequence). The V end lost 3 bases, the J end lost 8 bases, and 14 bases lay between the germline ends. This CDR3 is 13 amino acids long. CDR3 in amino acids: CAWSIRLGDEQFF. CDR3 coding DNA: TGTGCCTGGAGCATTAGACTAGGCGATGAGCAGTTCTTC.

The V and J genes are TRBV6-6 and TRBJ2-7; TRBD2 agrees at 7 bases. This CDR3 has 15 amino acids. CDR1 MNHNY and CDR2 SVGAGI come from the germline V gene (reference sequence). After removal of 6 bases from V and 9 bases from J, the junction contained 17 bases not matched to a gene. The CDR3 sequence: CASSATWDYQKGQYF. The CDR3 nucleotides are TGTGCCAGCAGCGCTACCTGGGACTACCAAAAGGGGCAGTACTTC.

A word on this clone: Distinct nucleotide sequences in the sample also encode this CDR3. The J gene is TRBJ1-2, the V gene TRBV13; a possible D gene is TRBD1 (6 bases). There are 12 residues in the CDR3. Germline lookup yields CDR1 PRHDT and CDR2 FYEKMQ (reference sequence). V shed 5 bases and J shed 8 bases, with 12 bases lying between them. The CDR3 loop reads CASSLFGGGYTF. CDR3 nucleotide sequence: TGTGCCAGCAGCCTATTCGGGGGCGGCTACACCTTC.

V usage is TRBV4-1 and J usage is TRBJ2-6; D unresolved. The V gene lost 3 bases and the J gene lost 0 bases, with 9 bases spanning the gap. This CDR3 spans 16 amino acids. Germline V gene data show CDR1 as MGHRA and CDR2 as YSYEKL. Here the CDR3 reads CASSHNDGSGANVLTF. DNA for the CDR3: TGCGCCAGCAGCCACAACGACGGCTCTGGGGCCAACGTCCTGACTTTC.

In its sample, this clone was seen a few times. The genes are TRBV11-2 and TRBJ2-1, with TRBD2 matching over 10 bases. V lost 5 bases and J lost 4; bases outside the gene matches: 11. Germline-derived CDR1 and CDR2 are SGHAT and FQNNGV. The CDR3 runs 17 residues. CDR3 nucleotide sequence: TGTGCCAGCAGCCCGAAGACTAGCGGGTTTTCTTACAATGAGCAGTTCTTC. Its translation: CASSPKTSGFSYNEQFF.

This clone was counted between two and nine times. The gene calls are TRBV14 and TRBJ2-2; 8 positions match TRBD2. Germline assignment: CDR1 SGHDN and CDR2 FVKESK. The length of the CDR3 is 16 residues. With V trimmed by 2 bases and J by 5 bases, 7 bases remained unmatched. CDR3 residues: CASSQFEAGGTGELFF. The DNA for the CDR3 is TGTGCCAGCAGCCAATTTGAGGCGGGAGGTACCGGGGAGCTGTTTTTT.

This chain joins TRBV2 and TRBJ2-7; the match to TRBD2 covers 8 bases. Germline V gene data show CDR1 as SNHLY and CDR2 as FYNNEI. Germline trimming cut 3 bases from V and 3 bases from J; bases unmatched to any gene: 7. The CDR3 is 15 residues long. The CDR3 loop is CASSDGGRHLYEQYF. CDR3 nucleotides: TGTGCCAGCAGTGACGGCGGGAGGCATCTCTACGAGCAGTACTTC.

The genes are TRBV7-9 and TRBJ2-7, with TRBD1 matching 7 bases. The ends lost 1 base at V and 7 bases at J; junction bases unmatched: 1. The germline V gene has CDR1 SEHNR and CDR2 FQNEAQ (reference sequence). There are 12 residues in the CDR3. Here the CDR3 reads CASSLEDREQYF. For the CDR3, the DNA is TGTGCCAGCAGCTTAGAGGACAGGGAGCAGTACTTC.

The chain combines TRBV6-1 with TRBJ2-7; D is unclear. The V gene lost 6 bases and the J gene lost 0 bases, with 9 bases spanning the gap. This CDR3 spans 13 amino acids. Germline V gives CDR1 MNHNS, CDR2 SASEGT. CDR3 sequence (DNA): TGTGCCAGCAGGCGACAAAGCTCCTACGAGCAGTACTTC. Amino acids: CASRRQSSYEQYF.

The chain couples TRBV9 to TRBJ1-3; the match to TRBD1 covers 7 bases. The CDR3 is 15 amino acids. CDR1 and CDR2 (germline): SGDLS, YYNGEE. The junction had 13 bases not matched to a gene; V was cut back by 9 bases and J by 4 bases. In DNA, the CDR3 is TGTGCCACCCAAGGAGGGGGCCCATCCGGAAACACCATATATTTT. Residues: CATQGGGPSGNTIYF.